This T cell receptor (beta chain) was profiled in a study of cytomegalovirus exposure and HLA in healthy donors. Remarks on this clone: Its antigen remains unknown.

Between the trimmed V and J ends, which lost 3 bases and 10 bases, there was a span of 15 bases. Germline loops: CDR1 WSHSY, CDR2 SAAADI. This CDR3 is built from 13 residues. Use of 60 Vbeta and 13 Jbeta primers characterized the PCR. Repertoires were generated with immunoSEQ multiplex PCR, while TCRdb's copy carries only in-frame clones and drops some. The sample consists of approximately 190,000 clones, approximately 78% of them appearing once. Study conclusions and caveats: A later analysis reported that several of the most significant clusters appeared to be linked to common viral pathogens, among them Epstein-Barr virus. In an earlier analysis, productive rearrangement rates for most beta V segments clustered near 90% or 30%.

The specimen was PBMCs. The clonotype comes from a woman between 18 and 29 years old in good health and CMV-seronegative. V and J are TRBV10-2 and TRBJ1-1; D not resolved. The CDR3 bases are TGCGCCAGCAGTGATGAGGCGGGTTTGGGAGCTTTCTTT. Encoded protein: CASSDEAGLGAFF.